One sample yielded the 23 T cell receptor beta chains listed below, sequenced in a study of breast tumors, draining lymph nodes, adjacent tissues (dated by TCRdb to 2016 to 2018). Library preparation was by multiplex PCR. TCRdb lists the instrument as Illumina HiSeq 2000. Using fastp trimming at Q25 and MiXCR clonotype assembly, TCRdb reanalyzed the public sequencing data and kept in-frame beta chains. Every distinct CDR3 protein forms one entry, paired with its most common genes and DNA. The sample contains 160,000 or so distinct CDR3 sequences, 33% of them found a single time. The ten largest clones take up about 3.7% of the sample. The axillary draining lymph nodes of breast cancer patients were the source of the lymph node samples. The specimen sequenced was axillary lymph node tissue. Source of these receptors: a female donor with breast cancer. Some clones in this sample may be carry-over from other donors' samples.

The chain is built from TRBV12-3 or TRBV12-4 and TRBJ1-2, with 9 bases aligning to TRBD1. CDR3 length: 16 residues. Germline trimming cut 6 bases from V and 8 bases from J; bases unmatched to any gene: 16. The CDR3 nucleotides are TGTGCCAGCAGCACACAGGGGGCTACTCGATCGGGGGGCTACACCTTC. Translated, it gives CASSTQGATRSGGYTF.

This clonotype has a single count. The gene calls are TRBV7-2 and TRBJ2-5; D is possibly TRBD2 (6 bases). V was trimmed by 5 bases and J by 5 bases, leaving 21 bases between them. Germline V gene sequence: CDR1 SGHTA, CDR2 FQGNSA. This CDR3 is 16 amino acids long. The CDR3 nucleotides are TGTGCCAGCAGCGTTGAACTGGCGGGGTGGCACGAGACCCAGTACTTC. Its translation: CASSVELAGWHETQYF.

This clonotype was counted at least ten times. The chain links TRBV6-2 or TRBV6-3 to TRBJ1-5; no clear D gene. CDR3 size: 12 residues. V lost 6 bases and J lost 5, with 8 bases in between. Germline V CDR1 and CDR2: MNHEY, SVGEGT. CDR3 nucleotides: TGTGCCAGCAGCGAGACCGATCAGCCCCAGCATTTT. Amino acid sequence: CASSETDQPQHF.

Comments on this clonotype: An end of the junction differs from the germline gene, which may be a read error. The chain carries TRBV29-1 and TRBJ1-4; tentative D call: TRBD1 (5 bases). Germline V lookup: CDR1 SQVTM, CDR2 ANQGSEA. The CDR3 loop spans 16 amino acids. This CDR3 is CSVAGTDQATSEKLLF. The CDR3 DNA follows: TGCAGCGTCGCCGGGACCGACCAAGCAACTAGTGAAAAACTGCTTTTT.

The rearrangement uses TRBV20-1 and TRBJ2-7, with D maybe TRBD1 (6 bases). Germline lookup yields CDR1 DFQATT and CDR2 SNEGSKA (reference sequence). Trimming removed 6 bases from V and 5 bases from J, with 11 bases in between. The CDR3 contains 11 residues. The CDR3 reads CSARGPHEQYF. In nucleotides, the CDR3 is TGCAGTGCCAGGGGCCCCCACGAGCAGTACTTC.

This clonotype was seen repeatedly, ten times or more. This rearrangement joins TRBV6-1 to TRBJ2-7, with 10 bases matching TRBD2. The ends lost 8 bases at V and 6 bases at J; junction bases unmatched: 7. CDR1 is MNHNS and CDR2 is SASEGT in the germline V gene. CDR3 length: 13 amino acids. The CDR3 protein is CASHLAGVSEQYF. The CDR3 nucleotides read TGTGCCAGCCACCTAGCGGGGGTGAGCGAGCAGTACTTC.

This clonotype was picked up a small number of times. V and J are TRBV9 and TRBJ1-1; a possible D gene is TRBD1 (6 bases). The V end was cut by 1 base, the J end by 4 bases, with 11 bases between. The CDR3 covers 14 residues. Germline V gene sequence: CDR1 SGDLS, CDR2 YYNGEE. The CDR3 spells CASSVSSGVTEAFF. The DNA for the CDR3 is TGTGCCAGCAGCGTATCATCAGGGGTCACTGAAGCTTTCTTT.

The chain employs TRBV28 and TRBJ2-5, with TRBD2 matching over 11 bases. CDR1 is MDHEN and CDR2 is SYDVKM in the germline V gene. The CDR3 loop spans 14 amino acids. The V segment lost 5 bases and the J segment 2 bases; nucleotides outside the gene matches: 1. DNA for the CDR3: TGTGCCAGCAGTCGACTAGCGGGACAAGAGACCCAGTACTTC. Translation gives CASSRLAGQETQYF.

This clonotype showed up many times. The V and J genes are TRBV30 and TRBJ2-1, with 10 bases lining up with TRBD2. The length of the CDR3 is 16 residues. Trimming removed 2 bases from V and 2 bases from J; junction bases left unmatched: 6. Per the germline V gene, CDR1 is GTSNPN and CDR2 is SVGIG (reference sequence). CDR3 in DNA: TGTGCCTGGAGTAAGGCTAGCGGGGGACCCTACAATGAGCAGTTCTTC. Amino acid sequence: CAWSKASGGPYNEQFF.

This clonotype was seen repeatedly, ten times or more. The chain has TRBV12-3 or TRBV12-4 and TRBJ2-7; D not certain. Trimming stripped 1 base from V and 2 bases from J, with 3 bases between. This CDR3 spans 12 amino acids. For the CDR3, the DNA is TGTGCCAGCAGTTTAGTAACCTACGAGCAGTACTTC. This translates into CASSLVTYEQYF.

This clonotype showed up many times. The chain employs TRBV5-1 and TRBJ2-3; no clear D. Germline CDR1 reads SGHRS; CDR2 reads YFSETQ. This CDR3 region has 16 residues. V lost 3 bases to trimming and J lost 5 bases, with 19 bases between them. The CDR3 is CASSSGVTGPGDTQYF. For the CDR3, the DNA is TGCGCCAGCAGCTCTGGGGTTACCGGGCCCGGAGATACGCAGTATTTT.

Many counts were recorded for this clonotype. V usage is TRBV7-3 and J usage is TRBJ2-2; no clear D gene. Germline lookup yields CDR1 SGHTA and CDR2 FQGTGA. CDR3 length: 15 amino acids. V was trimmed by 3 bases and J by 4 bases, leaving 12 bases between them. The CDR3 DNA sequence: TGTGCCAGCAGCTTGGACGTTTCCATCACCGGGGAGCTGTTTTTT. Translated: CASSLDVSITGELFF.

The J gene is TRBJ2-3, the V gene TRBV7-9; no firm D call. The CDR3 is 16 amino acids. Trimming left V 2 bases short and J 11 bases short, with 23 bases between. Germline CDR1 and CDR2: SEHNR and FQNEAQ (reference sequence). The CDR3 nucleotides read TGTGCCAGCAGCTTAAAGGGTGTAAGCTCCTACAATGAGCAGTATTTT. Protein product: CASSLKGVSSYNEQYF.

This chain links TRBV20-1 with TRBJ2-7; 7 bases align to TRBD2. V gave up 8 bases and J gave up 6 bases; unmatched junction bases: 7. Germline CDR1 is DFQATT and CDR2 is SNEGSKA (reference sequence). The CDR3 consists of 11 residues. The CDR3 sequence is CSPAGIREQYF. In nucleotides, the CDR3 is TGCAGTCCAGCGGGGATCCGCGAGCAGTACTTC.

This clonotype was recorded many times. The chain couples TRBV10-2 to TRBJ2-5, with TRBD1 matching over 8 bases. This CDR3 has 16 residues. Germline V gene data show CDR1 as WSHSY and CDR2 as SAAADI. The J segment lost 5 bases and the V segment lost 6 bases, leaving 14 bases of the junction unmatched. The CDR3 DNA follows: TGCGCCAGCAGGGGAAGCGCAGGGGGCGTTGCGGAGACCCAGTACTTC. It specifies CASRGSAGGVAETQYF.

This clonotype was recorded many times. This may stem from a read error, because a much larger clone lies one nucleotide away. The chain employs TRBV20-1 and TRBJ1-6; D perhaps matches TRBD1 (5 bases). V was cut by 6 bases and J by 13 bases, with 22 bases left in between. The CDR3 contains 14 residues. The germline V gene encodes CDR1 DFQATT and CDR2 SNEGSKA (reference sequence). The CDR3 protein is CSASGTDVTAPLHF. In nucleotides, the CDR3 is TGCAGTGCCTCCGGGACCGATGTTACGGCGCCCCTCCACTTT.

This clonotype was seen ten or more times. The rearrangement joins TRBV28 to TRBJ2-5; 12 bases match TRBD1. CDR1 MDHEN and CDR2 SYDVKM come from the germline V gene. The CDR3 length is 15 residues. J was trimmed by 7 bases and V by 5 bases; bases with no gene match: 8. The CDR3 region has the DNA TGTGCCAGCAGTGGCGGGACAGGGGGCGCCGGGACCCAGTACTTC. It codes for CASSGGTGGAGTQYF.

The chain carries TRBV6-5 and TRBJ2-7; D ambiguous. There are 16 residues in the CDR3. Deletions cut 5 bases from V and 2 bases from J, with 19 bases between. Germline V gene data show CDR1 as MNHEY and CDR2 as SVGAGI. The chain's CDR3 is CASSQPQSRAPYEQYF. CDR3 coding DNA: TGTGCCAGCAGTCAACCGCAATCCCGGGCCCCCTACGAGCAGTACTTC.

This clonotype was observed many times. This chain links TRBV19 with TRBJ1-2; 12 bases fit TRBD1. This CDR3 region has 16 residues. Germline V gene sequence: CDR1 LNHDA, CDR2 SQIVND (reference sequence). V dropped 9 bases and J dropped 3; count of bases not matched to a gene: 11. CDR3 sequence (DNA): TGTGCCAGCAGAAGAGGGACAGGGGGCAAGGACTATGGCTACACCTTC. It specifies CASRRGTGGKDYGYTF.

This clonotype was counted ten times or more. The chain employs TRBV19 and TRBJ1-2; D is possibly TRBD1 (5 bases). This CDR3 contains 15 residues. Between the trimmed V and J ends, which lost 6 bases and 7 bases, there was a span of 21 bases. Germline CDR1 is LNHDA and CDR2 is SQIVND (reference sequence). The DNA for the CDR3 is TGTGCCAGTAGCCCGACGCGGGACGGAGGTTCTGGCTACACCTTC. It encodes CASSPTRDGGSGYTF.

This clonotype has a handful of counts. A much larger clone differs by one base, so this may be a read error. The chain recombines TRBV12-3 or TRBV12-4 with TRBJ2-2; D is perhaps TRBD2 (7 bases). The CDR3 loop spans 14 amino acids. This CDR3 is CASRAGGRTGGLFF. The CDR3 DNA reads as TGTGCCAGCAGAGCCGGGGGGCGAACCGGGGGGCTGTTTTTT.

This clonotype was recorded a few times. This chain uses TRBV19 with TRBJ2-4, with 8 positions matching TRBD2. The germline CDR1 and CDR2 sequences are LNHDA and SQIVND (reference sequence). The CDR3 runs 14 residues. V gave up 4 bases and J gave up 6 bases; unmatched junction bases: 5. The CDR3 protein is CASSTGLVGNIQYF. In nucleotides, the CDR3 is TGTGCCAGTAGTACGGGACTAGTCGGAAACATTCAGTACTTC.

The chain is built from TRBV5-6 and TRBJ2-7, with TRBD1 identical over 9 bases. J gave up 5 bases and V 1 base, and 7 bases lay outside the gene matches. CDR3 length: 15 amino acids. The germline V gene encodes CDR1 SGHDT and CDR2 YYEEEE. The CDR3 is CASSLSGTGFHEQYF. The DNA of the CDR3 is TGTGCCAGCAGCTTGTCCGGGACAGGGTTCCACGAGCAGTACTTC. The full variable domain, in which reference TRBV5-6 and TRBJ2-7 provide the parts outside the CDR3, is DAGVTQSPTHLIKTRGQQVTLRCSPKSGHDTVSWYQQALGQGPQFIFQYYEEEERQRGNFPDRFSGHQFPNYSSELNVNALLLGDSALYLCASSLSGTGFHEQYFGPGTRLTVT.